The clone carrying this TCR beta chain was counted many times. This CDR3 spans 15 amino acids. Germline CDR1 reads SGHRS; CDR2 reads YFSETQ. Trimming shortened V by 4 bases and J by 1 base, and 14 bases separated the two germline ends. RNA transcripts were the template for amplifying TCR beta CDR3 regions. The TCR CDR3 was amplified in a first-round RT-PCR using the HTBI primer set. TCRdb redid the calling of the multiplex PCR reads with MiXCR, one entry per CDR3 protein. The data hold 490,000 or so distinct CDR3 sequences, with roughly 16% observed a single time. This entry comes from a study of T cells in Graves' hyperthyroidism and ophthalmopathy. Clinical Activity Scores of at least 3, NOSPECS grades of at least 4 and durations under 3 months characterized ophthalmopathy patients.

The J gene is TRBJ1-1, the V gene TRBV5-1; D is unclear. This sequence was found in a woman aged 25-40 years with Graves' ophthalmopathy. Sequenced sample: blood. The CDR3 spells CASSPDLLTNTEAFF. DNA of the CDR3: TGCGCCAGCAGCCCCGATCTCCTTACGAACACTGAAGCTTTCTTT.